This T cell receptor (beta chain) was obtained from a study of T cells after yellow fever vaccination. Study-level background: Separation of EM, EMRA, CM and Tscm memory subsets by sorting relied on CD3, CD45RA, CCR7 and CD95.

The V gene's germline CDR1 is DFQATT and CDR2 SNEGSKA (reference sequence). The CDR3 spans 16 residues. This clonotype has a handful of counts. An end of the junction does not agree with germline; a read error may underlie this. Overall study results and limits: A secondary response was less intense yet reached its peak sooner, at day 5 versus 15.

A single record per CDR3 protein comes from TCRdb applying MiXCR to the 5' RACE reads. The table lists 25,000 to 30,000 distinct CDR3 sequences, about 5.5% of them singletons, with approximately 12% in the top ten. V gene TRBV20-1 combines with J gene TRBJ2-6, with 7 bases that match TRBD2. The sequenced sample was PBMCs, either bulk or a sorted T-cell subset (CD4+, CD8+, memory, or dextramer-sorted; not recorded which), obtained 15 days after the yellow fever booster vaccination. This TCR was sampled from a man aged 25-45 years who received the YFV17D yellow fever vaccine. CDR3 nucleotides: TGCTGTGCTAGAGAAGGGCCGGGAGGTGGGGCCAACGTCCTGACTTTC. Its protein product is CCAREGPGGGANVLTF.